Sequencing of this TCR beta chain was carried out in a study of CD8 T cells in Susac syndrome. TCR beta sequences were obtained from blood CD8+ and CD4+ T cells. The multiple sclerosis controls were treatment-naive patients with relapsing-remitting disease that was stable or active. Negative isolation yielded CD8+ and CD4+ T cells; FACS enriched TEMRA cells. V lost 8 bases, J lost 2 bases, and 6 bases stayed unmatched. The CDR3 is made up of 13 amino acids. Germline CDR1 and CDR2: WSHSY and SAAADI. It was with random hexamers that roughly 0.45 to 1 ug RNA was reverse transcribed. An immunoSEQ multiplex PCR amplified TCR beta CDR3 over 54 Vbeta and 13 Jbeta. MiXCR, applied by TCRdb to the immunoSEQ multiplex PCR reads, yields one record per CDR3 protein. The profile shows around 230,000 distinct CDR3 sequences, about 95% of them singletons.

The sample taken for sequencing was CD4+ T cells from PBMCs. The rearrangement joins TRBV10-2 to TRBJ2-7; 7 bases are shared with TRBD1. The source is a human donor with multiple sclerosis. The CDR3 here is CASQRQGPYEQYF. The CDR3 DNA reads TGCGCCAGCCAAAGACAGGGTCCCTACGAGCAGTACTTC.